This T cell receptor (beta chain) was documented in a study of STAT5B mutations in CD4+ large granular lymphocyte leukemia. Points from the study as a whole: 25% of private leukemic clonotypes occurred rarely in other patients' non-leukemic repertoires. Without HLA matching, higher CD4+ than CD8+ T-LGLL clonality could reflect small sample size. 8/27 top patient clones versus 2/35 control clones were TRBV06-family.

As concerns this clone: Its antigen remains unidentified.

CDR3 size: 13 residues. CDR1 and CDR2 (germline): SEHNR, FQNEAQ (reference sequence). V shed 2 bases and J 4 bases; nucleotides not matched to a gene: 0. TCRdb keeps only in-frame clones here, not all; method: immunoSEQ multiplex PCR. The sample consists of 22,000 or so clones, more than 75% of them appearing once. The sequence was collected from a human donor in good health. The genes are TRBV7-9 and TRBJ2-3; 7 nucleotides agree with TRBD2. Material for sequencing was CD4+ T cells from blood buffy coats. The CDR3 loop reads CASSLRGADTQYF. The CDR3 DNA is TGTGCCAGCAGCTTACGGGGGGCAGATACGCAGTATTTT.